Presented here are 29 T cell receptor beta chains from one specimen sequenced in a study of cytomegalovirus exposure and HLA in healthy donors (TCRdb year 2017). The library was produced with the immunoSEQ multiplex PCR assay. A mixture of 60 forward primers for TCR Vbeta segments and 13 reverse primers for TCR Jbeta segments was used in the multiplex PCR. TCRdb limited this immuneACCESS table to in-frame rearrangements with V and J called. A share of clones is missing; checked studies link under half to unresolved V genes, and the rest is unexplained. Within this sample are roughly 80,000 clones, with over 60% of them counted one time only. In total, the top ten clones hold approximately 1% of the sample. Input material: PBMCs. These receptors all come from a male donor in good health and CMV-seronegative.

V gene TRBV28 combines with J gene TRBJ2-1, with D perhaps matching TRBD1 (5 bases). The CDR3 extends over 14 amino acids. Deletions cut 3 bases from V and 6 bases from J, with 12 bases between. Germline CDR1 is MDHEN and CDR2 is SYDVKM. CDR3 protein: CASSFRLGANEQFF. In nucleotides, the CDR3 is TGTGCCAGCAGTTTTCGGCTAGGGGCCAATGAGCAGTTCTTC.

CDR3 DNA: TGTGCCAGTAGTACCGTCGGACAGGGTGGGGGAAAACTGTTTTTT. This sequence encodes CASSTVGQGGGKLFF. The V gene is TRBV19, the J gene TRBJ1-4; 8 bases fit TRBD1. The CDR3 runs 15 residues. Looked up from germline, CDR1 is LNHDA and CDR2 is SQIVND (reference sequence). J lost 10 bases, V lost 4 bases, and 11 bases had no gene match.

The J gene is TRBJ2-2, the V gene TRBV30; 9 positions agree with TRBD1. The CDR3 has 14 amino acids. Germline CDR1 reads GTSNPN; CDR2 reads SVGIG (reference sequence). J gave up 5 bases and V 3 bases, and 4 bases lay outside the gene matches. The CDR3 region has the DNA TGTGCCTGGAGAACTGGACAGGGGACCGGGGAGCTGTTTTTT. Protein sequence: CAWRTGQGTGELFF.

This clone was observed a single time. This sequence joins TRBV2 and TRBJ2-7; 10 bases fit TRBD1. Germline assignment: CDR1 SNHLY and CDR2 FYNNEI. V was pared by 8 bases and J by 5 bases, with 3 bases of the junction left unmatched. The CDR3 loop spans 12 amino acids. Written as DNA, the CDR3 is TGTGCCAGCTGGACAGGGGGTAACGAGCAGTACTTC. Its translation is CASWTGGNEQYF.

V usage is TRBV5-1 and J usage is TRBJ1-1; 7 bases are shared with TRBD1. Looked up from germline, CDR1 is SGHRS and CDR2 is YFSETQ. V lost 4 bases and J lost 8; bases outside the gene matches: 5. The CDR3 contains 12 residues. The CDR3 nucleotides are TGCGCCAGCAGCCCTGGGACAGCGGAAGCTTTCTTT. The encoded protein is CASSPGTAEAFF.

To note about this clone: At one boundary the junction diverges from the germline segment, which might be a read error. Distinct nucleotide sequences in the sample also encode this CDR3. The V and J genes are TRBV4-1 and TRBJ2-3, with D possibly matching TRBD1 (5 bases). CDR3 size: 16 residues. Germline CDR1 and CDR2: MGHRA and YSYEKL. The CDR3 protein is CASSQEPQGSTDTQYF. The CDR3 nucleotides are TGCGCCAGCAGCCAAGAACCCCAGGGTAGCACAGATACGCAATATTTT.

The chain carries TRBV5-5 and TRBJ1-4; a weak D match, TRBD1 (5 bases). CDR3 size: 16 residues. The germline V and J ends were trimmed by 4 bases and 0 bases, with 13 bases remaining between them. Germline V gene lookup returns CDR1 SGHKS and CDR2 YYEKEE (reference sequence). Here the CDR3 reads CASSRRGRATNEKLFF. Written as DNA, the CDR3 is TGTGCCAGCAGCAGGAGGGGACGGGCAACTAATGAAAAACTGTTTTTT.

This chain joins TRBV5-1 and TRBJ1-1; D possibly corresponds to TRBD1 (5 bases). Germline-derived CDR1 and CDR2 are SGHRS and YFSETQ. The CDR3 runs 17 residues. With 2 bases removed from V and 0 bases from J, the gap between germline ends came to 17 bases. CDR3 bases: TGCGCCAGCAGCTTTGGTGGGGGGGGAGGGATGAACACTGAAGCTTTCTTT. Translation gives CASSFGGGGGMNTEAFF.

The V and J genes are TRBV5-4 and TRBJ1-2; no definite D call. Germline-derived CDR1 and CDR2 are SGHNT and YYREEE (reference sequence). This CDR3 has 14 amino acids. Trimming shortened V by 1 base and J by 4 bases, and 11 bases separated the two germline ends. The CDR3 DNA follows: TGTGCCAGCAGCTTGAGTTCAGGAGGCTATGGCTACACCTTC. It specifies CASSLSSGGYGYTF.

The gene calls are TRBV20-1 and TRBJ2-3; no clear D. This CDR3 comprises 10 residues. Trimming shortened V by 5 bases and J by 6 bases, and 6 bases separated the two germline ends. Germline CDR1 is DFQATT and CDR2 is SNEGSKA (reference sequence). The CDR3 loop is CSASMDTQYF. In DNA, the CDR3 is TGCAGTGCTTCCATGGATACGCAGTATTTT.

There are a few counts of this clone. The rearrangement uses TRBV12-5 and TRBJ2-3; tentative D call: TRBD2 (5 bases). Trimming cost V 5 bases and J 2 bases, with 14 bases left between them. This CDR3 has 15 amino acids. Germline assignment: CDR1 LGHNT and CDR2 FRNRAP. For the CDR3, the DNA is TGTGCTAGTGGTGCTCGACTACTTTCCACAGATACGCAGTATTTT. The encoded protein is CASGARLLSTDTQYF.

This rearrangement joins TRBV2 to TRBJ1-4; 10 nucleotides agree with TRBD1. J gave up 8 bases and V 6 bases, and 3 bases lay outside the gene matches. The CDR3 totals 13 residues. Looked up from germline, CDR1 is SNHLY and CDR2 is FYNNEI. This CDR3 is CASRGQGPEKLFF. For the CDR3, the DNA is TGTGCCAGCAGGGGACAGGGGCCGGAAAAACTGTTTTTT.

V usage is TRBV2 and J usage is TRBJ2-7; D is uncertain. Trimming removed 5 bases at V and 6 bases at J, with 8 bases between. The CDR3 is 11 residues long. CDR1 and CDR2 (germline): SNHLY, FYNNEI. CDR3 loop: CASSRVVEQYF. CDR3 nucleotides: TGTGCCAGCAGTCGCGTCGTCGAGCAGTACTTC.

The gene calls are TRBV5-1 and TRBJ1-1; D may be TRBD1 (5 bases). Deletions cut 0 bases from V and 0 bases from J, with 12 bases between. Germline lookup yields CDR1 SGHRS and CDR2 YFSETQ. The CDR3 is 16 residues long. Here the CDR3 reads CASSLDPGILNTEAFF. For the CDR3, the DNA is TGCGCCAGCAGCTTGGACCCAGGGATTTTGAACACTGAAGCTTTCTTT.

This chain links TRBV5-1 with TRBJ2-7, with D possibly matching TRBD1 (6 bases). Trimming took 4 bases from V and 5 from J, leaving 13 bases between them. This CDR3 has 13 amino acids. Germline-derived CDR1 and CDR2 are SGHRS and YFSETQ. The CDR3, as DNA: TGCGCCAGCAGCACGGACAGATACGACGAGCAGTACTTC. Amino acids: CASSTDRYDEQYF.

J is TRBJ2-3 and V is TRBV19, with 10 nucleotides matching TRBD2. The CDR3 is made up of 16 amino acids. V gave up 2 bases and J gave up 7 bases; unmatched junction bases: 9. Germline CDR1 is LNHDA and CDR2 is SQIVND (reference sequence). CDR3 loop: CASSISGGASGNTQYF. The DNA for the CDR3 is TGTGCCAGTAGTATAAGCGGGGGGGCAAGCGGGAATACGCAGTATTTT.

This clone was recorded a few times. The V and J genes are TRBV27 and TRBJ2-3, with 8 bases matching TRBD1. With 0 bases clipped from V and 5 bases from J, the junction kept 4 bases outside the gene matches. Per the germline V gene, CDR1 is MNHEY and CDR2 is SMNVEV (reference sequence). The CDR3 length is 15 residues. The CDR3 region is CASSLSRGLLDTQYF. The CDR3 DNA is TGTGCCAGCAGTTTATCCAGGGGGCTGTTAGATACGCAGTATTTT.

The rearrangement joins TRBV5-1 to TRBJ1-1; D is unresolved. The germline gives CDR1 SGHRS, CDR2 YFSETQ. The V end lost 8 bases, the J end lost 0 bases, and 11 bases lay between the germline ends. This CDR3 has 13 residues. This CDR3 is CASKESMNTEAFF. The CDR3 DNA reads as TGCGCCAGTAAAGAGTCCATGAACACTGAAGCTTTCTTT.

This chain links TRBV2 with TRBJ2-7; 9 bases line up with TRBD2. Germline CDR1 reads SNHLY; CDR2 reads FYNNEI. This CDR3 region has 13 residues. The J segment lost 6 bases and the V segment lost 4 bases, leaving 4 bases of the junction unmatched. This CDR3 reads CASSVKLAGEQYF. The CDR3 nucleotides read TGTGCCAGCAGTGTTAAACTAGCGGGCGAGCAGTACTTC.

The rearrangement links TRBV18 to TRBJ2-3; 9 nucleotides agree with TRBD1. The CDR3 is 15 residues long. V was clipped by 3 bases and J by 2 bases; unmatched bases: 3. Germline V gene lookup returns CDR1 KGHSH and CDR2 LQKENI. The chain's CDR3 is CASSPTGGLTDTQYF. CDR3 DNA: TGTGCCAGCTCACCCACAGGGGGCCTCACAGATACGCAGTATTTT.

This chain joins TRBV15 and TRBJ2-7; a possible D gene is TRBD1 (5 bases). Looked up from germline, CDR1 is LNHNV and CDR2 is YYDKDF (reference sequence). Trimming cost V 0 bases and J 3 bases, with 9 bases left between them. The CDR3 has 14 residues. The CDR3 region is CATSRDQGNYEQYF. CDR3 nucleotide sequence: TGTGCCACCAGCAGAGACCAGGGAAACTACGAGCAGTACTTC.

The chain uses TRBV27 and TRBJ2-7; D ambiguous. The germline V and J ends were trimmed by 4 bases and 5 bases, with 15 bases remaining between them. The CDR3 sequence is 14 residues long. Germline CDR1 MNHEY, CDR2 SMNVEV (reference sequence). The CDR3 protein is CASSSLVSLDEQYF. CDR3 coding DNA: TGTGCCAGCAGTTCTCTTGTCTCCCTCGACGAGCAGTACTTC.

The chain has TRBV27 and TRBJ2-3, with 7 bases matching TRBD2. The ends lost 3 bases at V and 3 bases at J; junction bases unmatched: 6. CDR1 MNHEY and CDR2 SMNVEV come from the germline V gene (reference sequence). This CDR3 has 15 residues. The CDR3 reads CASSFAGAETDTQYF. CDR3 sequence (DNA): TGTGCCAGCAGTTTCGCGGGAGCGGAGACAGATACGCAGTATTTT.

The chain joins TRBV11-2 to TRBJ1-4, with D possibly TRBD1 on 5 matching bases. The CDR3 spans 17 residues. V was shortened by 0 bases and J by 8 bases, with 19 bases between the two germline ends. Germline lookup yields CDR1 SGHAT and CDR2 FQNNGV. The CDR3 DNA reads as TGTGCCAGCAGCTTAGATGGGCTCGGAGGGGCGGAGGAAAAACTGTTTTTT. Residues: CASSLDGLGGAEEKLFF.

This chain links TRBV18 with TRBJ2-1, with 11 bases aligning to TRBD1. Germline V gene sequence: CDR1 KGHSH, CDR2 LQKENI. V lost 6 bases, J lost 9 bases, and 4 bases stayed unmatched. The CDR3 consists of 13 residues. In DNA, the CDR3 is TGTGCCAGCTCCCTGGGACAGGGGGGTGAGCAGTTCTTC. It specifies CASSLGQGGEQFF. Combining the CDR3 with reference TRBV18 and TRBJ2-1 gives the whole variable domain NAGVMQNPRHLVRRRGQEARLRCSPMKGHSHVYWYRQLPEEGLKFMVYLQKENIIDESGMPKERFSAEFPKEGPSILRIQQVVRGDSAAYFCASSLGQGGEQFFGPGTRLTVL.

The chain combines TRBV11-2 with TRBJ2-1; D gene uncertain. Germline loops: CDR1 SGHAT, CDR2 FQNNGV. The CDR3 contains 12 residues. The ends were cut back, 1 base at V and 9 bases at J, with 7 bases in the middle. CDR3 sequence: CASSLVLGEQFF. The CDR3 bases are TGTGCCAGCAGCTTAGTTCTAGGTGAGCAGTTCTTC.

This clone was counted once. The chain is built from TRBV7-2 and TRBJ2-3; 8 nucleotides line up with TRBD2. After removal of 4 bases from V and 7 bases from J, the junction contained 7 bases not matched to a gene. The CDR3 is 14 residues long. Germline V gene lookup returns CDR1 SGHTA and CDR2 FQGNSA. DNA of the CDR3: TGTGCCAGCAGCTCCACGGGGGGGCGAAATACGCAGTATTTT. Translation: CASSSTGGRNTQYF.

V is TRBV28 and J is TRBJ2-6, with TRBD1 matching 8 bases. The CDR3 spans 18 residues. Germline CDR1 reads MDHEN; CDR2 reads SYDVKM. V lost 3 bases and J lost 0; bases outside the gene matches: 7. The CDR3 here is CASSFPGQGGSGANVLTF. The CDR3 region has the DNA TGTGCCAGCAGTTTCCCTGGACAGGGCGGCTCTGGGGCCAACGTCCTGACTTTC.

The chain recombines TRBV10-3 with TRBJ1-1; D is undetermined. This CDR3 is 16 amino acids long. Deletions cut 0 bases from V and 0 bases from J, with 11 bases between. Germline CDR1 ENHRY, CDR2 SYGVKD. The CDR3 nucleotides are TGTGCCATCAGTGAGTCTGTCGCGTTATTGAACACTGAAGCTTTCTTT. Its protein product is CAISESVALLNTEAFF.